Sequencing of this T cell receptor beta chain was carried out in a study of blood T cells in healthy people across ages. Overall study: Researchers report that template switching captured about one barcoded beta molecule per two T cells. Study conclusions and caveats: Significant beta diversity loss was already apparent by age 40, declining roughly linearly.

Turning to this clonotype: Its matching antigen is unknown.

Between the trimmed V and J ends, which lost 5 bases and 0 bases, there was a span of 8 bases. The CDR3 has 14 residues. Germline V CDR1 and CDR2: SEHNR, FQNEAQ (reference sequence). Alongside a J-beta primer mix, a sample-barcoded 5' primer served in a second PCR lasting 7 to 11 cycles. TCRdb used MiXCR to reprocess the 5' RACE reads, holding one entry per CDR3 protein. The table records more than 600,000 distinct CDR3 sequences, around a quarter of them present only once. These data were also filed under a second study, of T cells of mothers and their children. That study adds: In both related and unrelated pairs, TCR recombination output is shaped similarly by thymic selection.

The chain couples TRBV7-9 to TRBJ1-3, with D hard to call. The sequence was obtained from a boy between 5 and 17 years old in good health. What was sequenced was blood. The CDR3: CASSPFGSGNTIYF. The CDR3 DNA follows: TGTGCCAGCAGCCCGTTCGGCTCTGGAAACACCATATATTTT.